This TCR beta chain was documented in a study of post-analysis software for immune sequencing data. Regarding the study as a whole: About five TRBV segments were more frequent in patients than controls; TRBV5-6, TRBV5-1 and TRBV20-1 belonged to this group.

V gave up 4 bases and J gave up 8 bases; unmatched junction bases: 11. Germline CDR1 and CDR2: GTSNPN and SVGIG (reference sequence). There are 15 residues in the CDR3. Every TCR beta cDNA library bore unique molecular identifiers. TCRdb ran MiXCR on the PCR reads and lists one entry per CDR3 protein. The data hold fewer than 700,000 distinct CDR3 sequences, with around 47% observed a single time. This clonotype was seen once. Its specificity is unknown. V and J are TRBV30 and TRBJ1-6; 7 positions match TRBD1. The material sequenced was blood. The receptor's source is a girl aged 5-17 years with multiple sclerosis. CDR3 bases: TGTGCCTGGACCCCCTTGACAGGGTTTTATTCACCCCTCCACTTT. It translates to CAWTPLTGFYSPLHF. Full variable domain (rest looked up from reference TRBV30 and TRBJ1-6): SQTIHQWPATLVQPVGSPLSLECTVEGTSNPNLYWYRQAAGRGLQLLFYSVGIGQISSEVPQNLSASRPQDRQFILSSKKLLLSDSGFYLCAWTPLTGFYSPLHFGNGTRLTVT.